This TCR beta chain came from a study of response to subunit inactivated influenza vaccine (dated by TCRdb to 2016 to 2019). With regard to the full study: Deep quantitative T cell receptor repertoire profiling was used in the study to track responses to a trivalent subunit inactivated influenza vaccine.

Comments on this clonotype: Its binding antigen is unknown. No base quality information exists; no much larger clone differs at one position.

The research as a whole found: The authors proposed that each seasonal influenza vaccination may bring in only a limited number of new T cells.

Receptor libraries were prepared by RT-PCR. The sample was run on an Illumina HiSeq 2500. Using fastp at Q25 and MiXCR, TCRdb reprocessed the public reads and kept productive beta chains. Each record represents a unique CDR3 protein, reported with the most common genes and DNA among its rows. The sample data list hundreds of thousands of distinct CDR3 sequences, and 14% of these were observed just once. Of the sample, 7.6% falls within the top ten clones. CDR1 SQVTM and CDR2 ANQGSEA were looked up in the germline V gene. The CDR3, from cysteine to phenylalanine, totals 12 residues. Just CDR3 DNA is preserved here, 36 bases in frame from base 1. The V end loses 2 bases and the J end loses 5 bases, and a stretch of 6 bases separates them.

The starting material was PBMCs from blood, obtained approximately 15 days before vaccination. The rearrangement joined TRBV29-1 to TRBJ1-4; there is no confident call for the D gene. The source of this sequence is a man between 45 and 60 years old who received an inactivated influenza vaccine. Donor details come from another sample of the same person, matched by shared clones. The sequence in DNA is TGCAGCGTTGAACAGAACAATGAAAAACTGTTTTTT. The encoded protein is CSVEQNNEKLFF.